What follows are 29 T cell receptor beta chains derived from one specimen sequenced in a study of post-analysis software for immune sequencing data. Tagging with unique molecular identifiers was a feature of the TCR beta cDNA libraries. Using its own MiXCR run on the PCR reads, TCRdb lists one record per CDR3 protein. Of some 700,000 distinct CDR3 sequences in the sample, approximately 59% were seen once. No antigens are known for them. Study-level points and caveats: A few TRBV segments occurring more often in patients than controls included TRBV5-6, TRBV5-1 and TRBV20-1.

Sequencing was done on a sample of blood. These receptors were collected from a girl aged 2 to 10 with multiple sclerosis.

The V and J genes are TRBV28 and TRBJ2-1; the D gene could be TRBD1 or TRBD2 (5 bases each). The CDR3 consists of 11 residues. V dropped 10 bases and J dropped 7 bases, with 11 bases sitting between them. Germline lookup yields CDR1 MDHEN and CDR2 SYDVKM. The CDR3 protein is CATRGVNEQFF. The CDR3, as DNA: TGTGCCACGCGAGGGGTGAATGAGCAGTTCTTC.

Concerning this clonotype itself: At one of its ends the junction is not consistent with the germline gene, which may arise from a read error. The V and J genes are TRBV10-3 and TRBJ2-7; 9 bases fit TRBD2. Germline V gives CDR1 ENHRY, CDR2 SYGVKD. This CDR3 has 15 amino acids. Here the CDR3 DNA reads TGTGCCATCAGTGCGAGCGGGAGGATTAAGGACGAGCGGTACTTC. It translates to CAISASGRIKDERYF.

The chain uses TRBV7-9 and TRBJ2-1, with 9 bases that match TRBD2. Trimming cost V 5 bases and J 9 bases; bases outside gene matches: 11. Germline CDR1 SEHNR, CDR2 FQNEAQ (reference sequence). The CDR3 has 15 amino acids. CDR3 loop: CASSVSGRLFTEQFF. The CDR3 bases are TGTGCCAGCAGCGTAAGCGGGAGGCTTTTTACTGAGCAGTTCTTC.

The genes are TRBV7-9 and TRBJ2-1, with 11 bases matching TRBD2. The CDR3 consists of 16 residues. The V segment lost 5 bases and the J segment 5 bases; nucleotides outside the gene matches: 8. Germline V lookup: CDR1 SEHNR, CDR2 FQNEAQ (reference sequence). This CDR3 is CASSPPSGRNDNEQFF. Here the CDR3 DNA reads TGTGCCAGCAGCCCCCCTAGCGGGAGGAACGACAATGAGCAGTTCTTC.

The chain couples TRBV5-1 to TRBJ2-1; D not resolved. With 1 base removed from V and 8 bases from J, the gap between germline ends came to 13 bases. The CDR3 spans 14 residues. Germline V lookup: CDR1 SGHRS, CDR2 YFSETQ. In DNA, the CDR3 is TGCGCCAGCAGCTTGTCCCCTGGGGATCATGAGCAGTTCTTC. Its protein is CASSLSPGDHEQFF.

The chain has TRBV12-3 or TRBV12-4 and TRBJ2-7; 9 bases fit TRBD1. The length of the CDR3 is 21 residues. With 6 bases clipped from V and 2 bases from J, the junction kept 26 bases outside the gene matches. CDR3 loop: CASRAGRQDRGNIPATYEQYF. The DNA for the CDR3 is TGTGCCAGCAGGGCCGGACGACAGGACAGGGGAAATATCCCCGCGACCTACGAGCAGTACTTC.

The chain links TRBV5-6 to TRBJ2-7, with 8 bases identical to TRBD2. Losses at the gene ends were 5 bases for V and 1 base for J; bases not matched to a gene: 11. The CDR3 contains 16 residues. In germline, CDR1 is SGHDT, CDR2 YYEEEE. CDR3 nucleotide sequence: TGTGCCAGCAGACTACAGGGAGGCGGGAGGTCCTACGAGCAGTACTTC. Its protein is CASRLQGGGRSYEQYF.

The chain combines TRBV20-1 with TRBJ1-5, with TRBD1 matching over 7 bases. Trimming cost V 1 base and J 5 bases; bases outside gene matches: 5. The CDR3 has 14 residues. CDR1 is DFQATT and CDR2 is SNEGSKA in the germline V gene (reference sequence). CDR3 region: CSARGTGPDQPQHF. The DNA of the CDR3 is TGCAGTGCTAGAGGGACAGGCCCAGATCAGCCCCAGCATTTT.

The chain joins TRBV12-3 or TRBV12-4 to TRBJ2-7, with TRBD1 matching 7 bases. The end of the DNA aligns better with TRBJ2-5, so the J call may be wrong. The CDR3 is 14 residues long. CDR3 in DNA: TGTGCCAGCAGACCCGACAGGGTTAAAGAGACCCAGTACTTC. This sequence encodes CASRPDRVKETQYF.

J is TRBJ2-1 and V is TRBV12-3 or TRBV12-4, with TRBD2 matching over 13 bases. Trimming took 7 bases from V and 8 from J; bases not matched to a gene: 23. There are 20 residues in the CDR3. DNA for the CDR3: TGTGCCAGCACCACAACAGGACTAGCGGGGGCCCATACCGAAGGCTATGAGCAGTTCTTC. It yields the protein CASTTTGLAGAHTEGYEQFF.

V usage is TRBV29-1 and J usage is TRBJ2-1, with 8 positions matching TRBD1. The CDR3 sequence is 12 residues long. Per germline, CDR1 SQVTM and CDR2 ANQGSEA. V gave up 6 bases and J gave up 13 bases; unmatched junction bases: 11. DNA of the CDR3: TGCAGCGTGGCCCAAGCAGGGGGCAGTCAGTTCTTC. This sequence encodes CSVAQAGGSQFF.

The V call is TRBV12-3 or TRBV12-4, the J call TRBJ1-5; TRBD1 matches 8 bases. The CDR3 is 15 residues long. The ends lost 5 bases at V and 1 base at J; junction bases unmatched: 4. The CDR3 coding sequence is TGTGCCAGCAGTCTGACAGGGGTAAGCAATCAGCCCCAGCATTTT. Translation gives CASSLTGVSNQPQHF.

The chain couples TRBV15 to TRBJ2-4; 10 bases agree with TRBD1. The CDR3 runs to 16 residues. Germline assignment: CDR1 LNHNV and CDR2 YYDKDF (reference sequence). V lost 3 bases to trimming and J lost 8 bases; unmatched junction nucleotides: 10. CDR3 residues: CATSSGLAGTGDIQYF. The DNA for the CDR3 is TGTGCCACCAGCAGCGGACTCGCCGGGACAGGGGACATTCAGTACTTC.

V is TRBV5-1 and J is TRBJ1-6, with D possibly TRBD1 on 5 matching bases. CDR3 length: 16 amino acids. Trimming pared 0 bases from V and 8 bases from J, leaving 15 bases between. Germline V gives CDR1 SGHRS, CDR2 YFSETQ. This CDR3 is CASSLGQGRVYSPLHF. DNA of the CDR3: TGCGCCAGCAGCTTGGGGCAGGGAAGGGTGTATTCACCCCTCCACTTT.

This clonotype has a handful of counts. V gene TRBV7-9 combines with J gene TRBJ1-1, with no clear D. Trimming removed 8 bases from V and 1 base from J, with 11 bases in between. Germline V gene lookup returns CDR1 SEHNR and CDR2 FQNEAQ (reference sequence). The CDR3 is made up of 13 amino acids. The CDR3: CASEREKNTEAFF. As DNA, the CDR3 is TGTGCCAGCGAGAGAGAGAAGAACACTGAAGCTTTCTTT.

The chain uses TRBV12-3 or TRBV12-4 and TRBJ1-5; D is possibly TRBD1 (5 bases). The CDR3 loop spans 17 amino acids. Deletions cut 7 bases from V and 0 bases from J, with 19 bases between. CDR3 DNA: TGTGCCAGCACCTCTTACGGAGCCGACAGTAGCAATCAGCCCCAGCATTTT. It yields the protein CASTSYGADSSNQPQHF.

J is TRBJ2-5 and V is TRBV7-2, with TRBD1 matching 9 bases. The CDR3 is 14 residues long. Unmatched junction bases numbered 1, after V lost 3 bases and J lost 2 bases. CDR1 and CDR2 (germline): SGHTA, FQGNSA. CDR3 nucleotides: TGTGCCAGCAGCTTTGACAGGGGGCAAGAGACCCAGTACTTC. Amino acid sequence: CASSFDRGQETQYF.

The V call is TRBV15, the J call TRBJ2-5; D unresolved. TRBJ2-7 explains the end of the DNA better; the J call may be wrong. CDR1 is LNHNV and CDR2 is YYDKDF in the germline V gene (reference sequence). The CDR3 length is 14 residues. DNA of the CDR3: TGTGCCACCAGCAGAGAATGGCCGGCCTACGAGCAGTACTTC. Amino acids: CATSREWPAYEQYF.

The chain couples TRBV24-1 to TRBJ2-5, with TRBD1 identical over 8 bases. Germline V gene data show CDR1 as KGHDR and CDR2 as SFDVKD. V lost 3 bases, J lost 4 bases, and 9 bases stayed unmatched. CDR3 length: 16 residues. CDR3 DNA sequence: TGTGCCACCAGTGATCACCAAGGACAGGGAGGAGAGACCCAGTACTTC. Its translation: CATSDHQGQGGETQYF.

J is TRBJ1-2 and V is TRBV15; TRBD1 aligns across 7 bases. CDR1 LNHNV and CDR2 YYDKDF come from the germline V gene (reference sequence). V shed 0 bases and J 3 bases; nucleotides not matched to a gene: 7. The CDR3 loop spans 16 amino acids. CDR3 nucleotides: TGTGCCACCAGCAGAGAGGAGTATGACAGGGACTATGGCTACACCTTC. Residues: CATSREEYDRDYGYTF.

The chain employs TRBV29-1 and TRBJ1-2; D is uncertain. Germline loops: CDR1 SQVTM, CDR2 ANQGSEA. V lost 5 bases, J lost 8 bases, and 9 bases lay in between. CDR3 length equals 10 residues. CDR3 in DNA: TGCAGCGTTAAACGGTTGGGCTACACCTTC. Its protein is CSVKRLGYTF. The complete variable domain, with remaining parts taken from reference TRBV29-1 and TRBJ1-2, reads SAVISQKPSRDICQRGTSLTIQCQVDSQVTMMFWYRQQPGQSLTLIATANQGSEATYESGFVIDKFPISRPNLTFSTLTVSNMSPEDSSIYLCSVKRLGYTFGSGTRLTVV.

V gene TRBV9 combines with J gene TRBJ2-5; D perhaps matches TRBD2 (6 bases). This CDR3 has 15 amino acids. Germline loops: CDR1 SGDLS, CDR2 YYNGEE. V gave up 2 bases and J gave up 8 bases, with 19 bases separating them. The CDR3 protein is CASSVGGTASGTQYF. The CDR3 nucleotides are TGTGCCAGCAGCGTGGGGGGTACAGCCTCTGGAACCCAGTACTTC.

This clonotype was picked up a small number of times. This chain uses TRBV29-1 with TRBJ2-1; 12 bases line up with TRBD1. V lost 4 bases, J lost 8 bases, and 6 bases stayed unmatched. The length of the CDR3 is 14 residues. Germline lookup yields CDR1 SQVTM and CDR2 ANQGSEA. The CDR3 sequence is CSVAGTGGFDEQFF. CDR3 nucleotides: TGCAGCGTTGCCGGGACAGGGGGCTTCGATGAGCAGTTCTTC.

V usage is TRBV4-2 and J usage is TRBJ2-1, with a weak D call TRBD2 (6 bases). With 0 bases removed from V and 4 bases from J, the gap between germline ends came to 13 bases. This CDR3 contains 16 residues. Germline loops: CDR1 LGHNA, CDR2 YNFKEQ. The CDR3 sequence is CASSQDGSGPYNEQFF. CDR3 DNA sequence: TGTGCCAGCAGCCAAGATGGAAGCGGGCCTTACAATGAGCAGTTCTTC.

This clonotype has only a few counts. The chain recombines TRBV6-6 with TRBJ2-3, with TRBD2 matching 8 bases. CDR3 length: 15 residues. Unmatched junction bases numbered 2, after V lost 2 bases and J lost 1 base. CDR1 is MNHNY, CDR2 SVGAGI, per germline (reference sequence). The CDR3 DNA follows: TGTGCCAGCAGTTACAAAGCGGGGGGCACAGATACGCAGTATTTT. It specifies CASSYKAGGTDTQYF.

CDR3 nucleotides: TGTGCCAGCAGCCAAAGCGGGCCCGGGACAGCTTACGAGCAGTACTTC. Its protein is CASSQSGPGTAYEQYF. The chain carries TRBV7-9 and TRBJ2-5; D might be TRBD1 (7 bases). The J call is uncertain, as TRBJ2-7 better fits the DNA end. The germline V gene has CDR1 SEHNR and CDR2 FQNEAQ (reference sequence). There are 16 residues in the CDR3.

The chain combines TRBV4-1 with TRBJ2-7, with D perhaps matching TRBD1 or TRBD2 (5 bases each). CDR3 length: 16 residues. V gave up 4 bases and J gave up 0 bases, with 16 bases separating them. The germline V gene has CDR1 MGHRA and CDR2 YSYEKL. The CDR3 protein is CASSPGTAESSYEQYF. The CDR3 DNA reads TGCGCCAGCAGCCCGGGGACGGCGGAGAGCTCCTACGAGCAGTACTTC.

The rearrangement joins TRBV29-1 to TRBJ2-2; the D gene is possibly TRBD2 (5 bases). The V gene lost 6 bases and the J gene lost 6 bases, with 17 bases spanning the gap. This CDR3 has 14 residues. The V gene's germline CDR1 is SQVTM and CDR2 ANQGSEA. The CDR3 is CSVAGRQDSGELFF. The CDR3 DNA sequence: TGCAGCGTCGCCGGACGCCAGGACTCCGGGGAGCTGTTTTTT.

This chain links TRBV29-1 with TRBJ1-1, with a possible D match to TRBD1 (6 bases). Trimming left V 6 bases short and J 5 bases short, with 16 bases between. The CDR3 is 13 residues long. The germline V gene has CDR1 SQVTM and CDR2 ANQGSEA. The DNA of the CDR3 is TGCAGCGTGGAAACACAGGGAAAGACTGAAGCTTTCTTT. It translates to CSVETQGKTEAFF.